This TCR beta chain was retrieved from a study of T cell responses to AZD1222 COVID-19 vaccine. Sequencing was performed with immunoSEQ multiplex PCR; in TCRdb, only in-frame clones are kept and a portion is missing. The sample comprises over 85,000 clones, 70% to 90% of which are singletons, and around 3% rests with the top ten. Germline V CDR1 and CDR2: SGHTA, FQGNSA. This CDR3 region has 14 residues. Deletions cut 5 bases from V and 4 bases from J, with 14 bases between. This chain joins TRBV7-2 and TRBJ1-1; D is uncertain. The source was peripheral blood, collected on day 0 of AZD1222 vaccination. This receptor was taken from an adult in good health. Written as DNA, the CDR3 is TGTGCCAGCAGCCAAGGACGGGGAGGCACTGAAGCTTTCTTT. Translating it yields CASSQGRGGTEAFF.